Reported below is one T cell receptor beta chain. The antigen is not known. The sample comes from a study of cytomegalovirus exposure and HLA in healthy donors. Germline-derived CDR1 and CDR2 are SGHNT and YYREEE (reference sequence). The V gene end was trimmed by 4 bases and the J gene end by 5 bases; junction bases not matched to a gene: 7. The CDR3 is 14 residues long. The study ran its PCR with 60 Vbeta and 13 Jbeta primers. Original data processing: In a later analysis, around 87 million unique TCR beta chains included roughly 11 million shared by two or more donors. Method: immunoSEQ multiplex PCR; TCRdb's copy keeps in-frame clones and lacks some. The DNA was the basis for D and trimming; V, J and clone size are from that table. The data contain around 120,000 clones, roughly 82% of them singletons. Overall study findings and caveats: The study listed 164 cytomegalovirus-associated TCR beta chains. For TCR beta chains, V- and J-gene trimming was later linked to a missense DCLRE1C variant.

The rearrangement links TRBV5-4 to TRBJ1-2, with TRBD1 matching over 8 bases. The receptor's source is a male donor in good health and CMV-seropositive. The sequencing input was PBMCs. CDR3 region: CASSGPGQEYGYTF. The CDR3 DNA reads TGTGCCAGCAGCGGCCCGGGACAGGAGTATGGCTACACCTTC.